This T cell receptor (beta chain) originates from a study of shared clonotypes between healthy human individuals. Study-level background: Per-donor plates numbered three CD4 naive, three CD4 memory, two CD8 naive and one CD8 memory.

Profiling relied on immunoSEQ multiplex PCR, and the TCRdb table lists in-frame clones only, not all of them. This repertoire shows approximately 810,000 clones, 90% to 95% found once; its top ten account for nearly 25%. Germline V CDR1 and CDR2: MNHEY, SMNVEV (reference sequence). This CDR3 contains 13 residues. V was cut by 5 bases and J by 0 bases, with 5 bases left in between. Naive CD8 populations comprised CD45RO-negative cells positively selected for CCR7, excluding terminally differentiated effector memory CD45RA+ cells. This clone was counted between two and nine times. The sample has other DNA sequences that encode this CDR3 too.

V gene TRBV27 combines with J gene TRBJ2-1; no clear D gene. Sequencing was carried out using naive CD8+ T cells sorted from blood. This receptor was taken from a man aged 25 to 40 in good health. CDR3 sequence: CASSLSSYNEQFF. The CDR3 nucleotides read TGTGCCAGCAGTCTAAGCTCCTACAATGAGCAGTTCTTC.